The clone carrying this T cell receptor (beta chain) was observed a few times. Antigen: not known. These data are taken from a study of blood T cells in healthy people across ages. The overall study: For every two T cells, template switching captured about one barcoded beta molecule. Study-wide findings and caveats: The lack of PBMC sorting stopped any conclusive naive versus antigen-experienced comparison.

Healthy Russian Caucasian donors spanned ages roughly 6 to 90 years. They isolated at least 7 million PBMCs from each sample. Primers used in a second PCR of roughly 6 to 12 cycles were a sample-barcoded 5' primer and a J-beta primer mix. One entry per CDR3 protein results from TCRdb running MiXCR on the 5' RACE reads. The table shows 540,000 or so distinct CDR3 sequences, with approximately 30% occurring only once. This sequence originates from a woman in her seventies in good health. Sequencing was done on a sample of blood.

The CDR3 loop is CASSKAGIPSTYGYTF. The CDR3 DNA is TGCGCCAGCAGCAAAGCCGGGATCCCATCGACCTATGGCTACACCTTC. The chain combines TRBV5-1 with TRBJ1-2; D uncertain. The V end was cut by 4 bases, the J end by 4 bases, with 20 bases between. Germline CDR1 and CDR2: SGHRS and YFSETQ. This CDR3 contains 16 residues.